This T cell receptor (beta chain) appears in the sequencing data of a study of beta chain features in type 1 diabetes. Study in general: The patient and healthy donor groups were comparable for age, gender and cell yields.

Every bit of the isolated RNA underwent reverse transcription, so sequencing read expressed TCRB transcripts. Some clones are missing from TCRdb's copy, which holds only in-frame ones; the method was immunoSEQ multiplex PCR. The sample has about 19,000 clones, 50% seen once. The germline V and J ends were trimmed by 0 bases and 6 bases, with 13 bases remaining between them. The CDR3 is 15 residues long. CDR1 and CDR2 (germline): SGDLS, YYNGEE. Sequenced sample: stem cell memory CD4+ T cells from blood. The source of this sequence is a man between 18 and 35 years old in good health. J is TRBJ1-5 and V is TRBV9, with D possibly TRBD1 on 5 matching bases. The CDR3, as DNA: TGTGCCAGCAGCGTAGGGGGGGAAGGTAGTCAGCCCCAGCATTTT. Translating it yields CASSVGGEGSQPQHF. Full variable domain (outside the CDR3, taken from reference TRBV9 and TRBJ1-5): DSGVTQTPKHLITATGQRVTLRCSPRSGDLSVYWYQQSLDQGLQFLIQYYNGEERAKGNILERFSAQQFPDLHSELNLSSLELGDSALYFCASSVGGEGSQPQHFGDGTRLSIL.